The source of this TCR beta chain is a study of beta chain features in type 1 diabetes. Reverse transcription of all isolated RNA meant that expressed TCRB transcripts were sequenced. Only in-frame clones appear in the TCRdb table, and some are missing; sequencing was by immunoSEQ multiplex PCR. Of 100,000 to 150,000 clones detected, 15% to 20% appear once; the ten largest clones hold roughly 2.5%. This clone was counted at least ten times. Its target is not known. Trimming cost V 7 bases and J 0 bases, with 7 bases left between them. This CDR3 is 14 amino acids long. Germline V gene data show CDR1 as LNHDA and CDR2 as SQIVND (reference sequence). One heparinised blood draw averaging roughly 100 mL was given by each donor. Cell sorting via CD45RO/CCR7/CD25/CD127/CD95/CD27 was performed to obtain CD4+ naive, central memory, regulatory and stem cell-like memory cells. Findings of the study overall: In all four CD4+ subsets, TCRB CDR3 length was significantly, moderately reduced in type 1 diabetes. PCR might favor shorter templates, but any such skew would affect patients and controls equally.

The sequencing sample was made of central memory CD4+ T cells from blood. This TCR derives from a young man with type 1 diabetes. The chain is built from TRBV19 and TRBJ2-6; D is possibly TRBD1 (5 bases). Here the CDR3 reads CASTQGSGANVLTF. Here the CDR3 DNA reads TGTGCCAGTACTCAGGGCTCTGGGGCCAACGTCCTGACTTTC. The full variable domain, its missing parts supplied by reference TRBV19 and TRBJ2-6, is DGGITQSPKYLFRKEGQNVTLSCEQNLNHDAMYWYRQDPGQGLRLIYYSQIVNDFQKGDIAEGYSVSREKKESFPLTVTSAQKNPTAFYLCASTQGSGANVLTFGAGSRLTVL.